A selection of T cell receptor beta chains follows, all from one sample in a study of T-cell memory formation after mild COVID-19. TCRdb re-called the 5' RACE reads through MiXCR, storing one row per CDR3 protein. The sample carries about half a million distinct CDR3 sequences, 15% to 20% recorded once. Specimen: PBMCs or a T cell subset sorted from them (not recorded which). These receptors were collected from an adult woman who had mild COVID-19 (a few samples of this study predate the infection). Cell type and time point are not known. CDR3s include the opening cysteine and the closing phenylalanine or tryptophan. A D gene is named only where the DNA matches it firmly. Size is stated for part of the rows, as once, few or many counts, or as a class when the clone is expanded.

abundance: NA; v_gene: TRBV5-1; d_gene: NA; j_gene: TRBJ1-3; CDR3aa: CASSFYGTPGSGNTIYF; CDR3nt: TGCGCCAGCAGCTTCTACGGGACACCCGGCTCTGGAAACACCATATATTTT
abundance: many; v_gene: TRBV7-9; d_gene: NA; j_gene: TRBJ2-3; CDR3aa: CASSYRDNTDTQYF; CDR3nt: TGTGCCAGCAGCTACAGGGATAACACAGATACGCAGTATTTT
abundance: few; v_gene: TRBV20-1; d_gene: TRBD1; j_gene: TRBJ2-1; CDR3aa: CSARAPGQANYNEQFF; CDR3nt: TGCAGTGCTAGGGCCCCGGGACAGGCCAACTACAATGAGCAGTTCTTC
abundance: many; v_gene: TRBV5-1; d_gene: TRBD1; j_gene: TRBJ1-5; CDR3aa: CASSLVGGWNQPQHF; CDR3nt: TGCGCCAGCAGCTTGGTAGGGGGCTGGAATCAGCCCCAGCATTTT
abundance: NA; v_gene: TRBV27; d_gene: NA; j_gene: TRBJ2-7; CDR3aa: CASSLLPRLYEQYF; CDR3nt: TGTGCCAGCAGTTTACTCCCACGGCTCTACGAGCAGTACTTC
abundance: NA; v_gene: TRBV6-6; d_gene: NA; j_gene: TRBJ1-2; CDR3aa: CASSFGETNYGYTF; CDR3nt: TGTGCCAGCAGTTTTGGGGAGACTAACTATGGCTACACCTTC
abundance: few; v_gene: TRBV12-3/TRBV12-4; d_gene: TRBD2; j_gene: TRBJ2-6; CDR3aa: CASSFTGLAGGTGANVLTF; CDR3nt: TGTGCCAGCAGTTTTACCGGACTAGCGGGAGGAACTGGTGCCAACGTCCTGACTTTC
abundance: few; v_gene: TRBV5-1; d_gene: NA; j_gene: TRBJ2-1; CDR3aa: CASSFRGEIMFF; CDR3nt: TGCGCCAGCAGCTTTCGGGGCGAGATAATGTTCTTC
abundance: few; v_gene: TRBV4-1; d_gene: NA; j_gene: TRBJ2-5; CDR3aa: CASSQAESVTETQYF; CDR3nt: TGCGCCAGCAGCCAAGCAGAGAGCGTCACTGAGACCCAGTACTTC
abundance: few; v_gene: TRBV5-1; d_gene: TRBD2; j_gene: TRBJ2-5; CDR3aa: CASSLTGTSRETQYF; CDR3nt: TGCGCCAGCAGCTTAACCGGGACTAGCCGAGAGACCCAGTACTTC
abundance: few; v_gene: TRBV7-2; d_gene: TRBD2; j_gene: TRBJ2-7; CDR3aa: CASSLSSGGGVYNEQYF; CDR3nt: TGTGCCAGCAGCTTGTCCTCCGGTGGGGGGGTGTACAACGAGCAGTACTTC
abundance: few; v_gene: TRBV2; d_gene: TRBD2; j_gene: TRBJ2-7; CDR3aa: CASSGGGGALYEQYF; CDR3nt: TGTGCCAGCAGTGGAGGCGGGGGGGCCTTATACGAGCAGTACTTC
abundance: many; v_gene: TRBV12-3/TRBV12-4; d_gene: NA; j_gene: TRBJ2-2; CDR3aa: CASSTNTGELFF; CDR3nt: TGTGCCAGCAGTACTAACACCGGGGAGCTGTTTTTT
abundance: few; v_gene: TRBV7-9; d_gene: NA; j_gene: TRBJ2-2; CDR3aa: CASGVESGELFF; CDR3nt: TGTGCCAGCGGGGTGGAGTCCGGGGAGCTGTTTTTT
abundance: few; v_gene: TRBV4-3; d_gene: NA; j_gene: TRBJ2-7; CDR3aa: CASSQKDSLSSYEQYF; CDR3nt: TGCGCCAGCAGCCAAAAGGACAGCCTTAGCTCCTACGAGCAGTACTTC
abundance: few; v_gene: TRBV24-1; d_gene: NA; j_gene: TRBJ2-3; CDR3aa: CATSDSTGTDTQYF; CDR3nt: TGTGCCACCAGTGACTCTACAGGGACCGATACGCAGTATTTT
abundance: NA; v_gene: TRBV10-3; d_gene: NA; j_gene: TRBJ1-1; CDR3aa: CAIRAETRQAFF; CDR3nt: TGTGCCATACGAGCGGAGACACGACAAGCTTTCTTT
abundance: NA; v_gene: TRBV29-1; d_gene: TRBD1; j_gene: TRBJ1-2; CDR3aa: CSVESGGNYGYTF; CDR3nt: TGCAGCGTTGAATCAGGGGGCAACTATGGCTACACCTTC
abundance: many; v_gene: TRBV29-1; d_gene: TRBD2; j_gene: TRBJ2-3; CDR3aa: CSALPLAGVGDTQYF; CDR3nt: TGCAGCGCTCTTCCCCTAGCGGGAGTTGGAGATACGCAGTATTTT
abundance: many; v_gene: TRBV9; d_gene: NA; j_gene: TRBJ1-2; CDR3aa: CASSVGPTGSHGYTF; CDR3nt: TGTGCCAGCAGCGTAGGACCTACAGGGAGCCATGGCTACACCTTC
abundance: few; v_gene: TRBV24-1; d_gene: TRBD1; j_gene: TRBJ2-4; CDR3aa: CATSDGQVRGAKNIQYF; CDR3nt: TGTGCCACCAGTGATGGACAGGTTAGGGGGGCCAAAAACATTCAGTACTTC
abundance: NA; v_gene: TRBV4-1; d_gene: TRBD1; j_gene: TRBJ1-5; CDR3aa: CASSKSGQGMDQPQHF; CDR3nt: TGCGCCAGCAGCAAATCGGGACAGGGAATGGATCAGCCCCAGCATTTT
abundance: few; v_gene: TRBV30; d_gene: TRBD1; j_gene: TRBJ2-7; CDR3aa: CAGTGVSYEQYF; CDR3nt: TGTGCCGGGACAGGGGTTTCCTACGAGCAGTACTTC
abundance: few; v_gene: TRBV6-1; d_gene: NA; j_gene: TRBJ1-5; CDR3aa: CASVPRDLNQPQHF; CDR3nt: TGTGCCAGCGTTCCTAGGGACCTCAATCAGCCCCAGCATTTT
abundance: NA; v_gene: TRBV20-1; d_gene: NA; j_gene: TRBJ2-5; CDR3aa: CSARDKVRGLGETQYF; CDR3nt: TGCAGTGCTAGAGATAAGGTCCGGGGGCTAGGAGAGACCCAGTACTTC
abundance: few; v_gene: TRBV6-1; d_gene: TRBD1; j_gene: TRBJ2-1; CDR3aa: CASSETGIYNEQFF; CDR3nt: TGTGCCAGCAGTGAGACAGGGATCTACAATGAGCAGTTCTTC
abundance: NA; v_gene: TRBV4-3; d_gene: TRBD1; j_gene: TRBJ1-2; CDR3aa: CASSQDETGDYGYTF; CDR3nt: TGCGCCAGCAGCCAAGATGAGACAGGGGACTATGGCTACACCTTC
abundance: NA; v_gene: TRBV20-1; d_gene: TRBD1; j_gene: TRBJ2-7; CDR3aa: CSARVDRGSYEQYF; CDR3nt: TGCAGTGCTAGAGTGGACAGGGGTTCCTACGAGCAGTACTTC
abundance: few; v_gene: TRBV29-1; d_gene: NA; j_gene: TRBJ2-7; CDR3aa: CSVVGALAYEQYF; CDR3nt: TGCAGCGTTGTCGGGGCATTAGCCTACGAGCAGTACTTC
abundance: few; v_gene: TRBV19; d_gene: NA; j_gene: TRBJ1-5; CDR3aa: CASSGSNQPQHF; CDR3nt: TGTGCCAGTAGTGGGAGCAATCAGCCCCAGCATTTT
abundance: NA; v_gene: TRBV15; d_gene: TRBD2; j_gene: TRBJ2-1; CDR3aa: CATSRDPIKGLGGYEQFF; CDR3nt: TGTGCCACCAGCAGAGACCCCATCAAGGGACTAGGGGGTTATGAGCAGTTCTTC
abundance: few; v_gene: TRBV6-2/TRBV6-3; d_gene: NA; j_gene: TRBJ2-7; CDR3aa: CASSYGRTAYEQYF; CDR3nt: TGTGCCAGCAGTTACGGTAGGACAGCCTACGAGCAGTACTTC
abundance: NA; v_gene: TRBV7-9; d_gene: NA; j_gene: TRBJ2-1; CDR3aa: CASTSRAGEQFF; CDR3nt: TGTGCCAGCACGTCCAGGGCGGGTGAGCAGTTCTTC
abundance: NA; v_gene: TRBV4-3; d_gene: TRBD1; j_gene: TRBJ1-2; CDR3aa: CASSPQPGQDNYGYTF; CDR3nt: TGCGCCAGCAGCCCGCAACCGGGACAGGATAACTATGGCTACACCTTC
abundance: few; v_gene: TRBV20-1; d_gene: TRBD2; j_gene: TRBJ2-7; CDR3aa: CSAGHSGTSYEQYF; CDR3nt: TGCAGTGCTGGGCATAGCGGGACTTCCTACGAGCAGTACTTC
abundance: NA; v_gene: TRBV7-2; d_gene: NA; j_gene: TRBJ2-7; CDR3aa: CASSLGGAIKGEQYF; CDR3nt: TGTGCCAGCAGCTTGGGTGGGGCCATCAAGGGCGAGCAGTACTTC
abundance: NA; v_gene: TRBV6-6; d_gene: NA; j_gene: TRBJ1-1; CDR3aa: CASSGDPPYMNTEAFF; CDR3nt: TGTGCCAGCAGCGGCGACCCCCCGTACATGAACACTGAAGCTTTCTTT
abundance: few; v_gene: TRBV20-1; d_gene: NA; j_gene: TRBJ1-1; CDR3aa: CSATTGNTEAFF; CDR3nt: TGCAGTGCTACGACAGGGAACACTGAAGCTTTCTTT
abundance: once; v_gene: TRBV14; d_gene: NA; j_gene: TRBJ2-7; CDR3aa: CASSQFQSYYEQYF; CDR3nt: TGTGCCAGCAGCCAATTCCAGAGCTACTACGAGCAGTACTTC
abundance: NA; v_gene: TRBV12-3/TRBV12-4; d_gene: NA; j_gene: TRBJ1-2; CDR3aa: CASSFPGIGGYTF; CDR3nt: TGTGCCAGCAGTTTTCCAGGGATAGGTGGCTACACCTTC
abundance: few; v_gene: TRBV24-1; d_gene: TRBD1; j_gene: TRBJ1-5; CDR3aa: CATSVWTGINQPQHF; CDR3nt: TGTGCCACCAGTGTATGGACAGGGATAAATCAGCCCCAGCATTTT
abundance: NA; v_gene: TRBV30; d_gene: TRBD2; j_gene: TRBJ2-7; CDR3aa: CAWGLASYEQYF; CDR3nt: TGTGCCTGGGGACTAGCCTCATACGAGCAGTACTTC
abundance: NA; v_gene: TRBV3-1; d_gene: TRBD2; j_gene: TRBJ2-5; CDR3aa: CASSRELTGTTRGETQYF; CDR3nt: TGTGCCAGCAGCCGAGAACTAACCGGGACTACCCGCGGTGAGACCCAGTACTTC
abundance: few; v_gene: TRBV12-3/TRBV12-4; d_gene: NA; j_gene: TRBJ1-5; CDR3aa: CASSLAVRISGGNQPQHF; CDR3nt: TGTGCCAGCAGTTTAGCGGTCCGAATCTCCGGGGGCAATCAGCCCCAGCATTTT
abundance: NA; v_gene: TRBV7-7; d_gene: NA; j_gene: TRBJ1-5; CDR3aa: CASSVDPDQPQHF; CDR3nt: TGTGCCAGCAGCGTCGATCCGGATCAGCCCCAGCATTTT
abundance: NA; v_gene: TRBV12-3/TRBV12-4; d_gene: TRBD1; j_gene: TRBJ2-7; CDR3aa: CASSYNPGTGSHEQYF; CDR3nt: TGTGCCAGCAGCTACAATCCCGGGACAGGGTCCCACGAGCAGTACTTC
abundance: few; v_gene: TRBV28; d_gene: NA; j_gene: TRBJ2-2; CDR3aa: CASSPEYTRGELFF; CDR3nt: TGTGCCAGCAGCCCCGAATACACAAGGGGGGAGCTGTTTTTT
abundance: many; v_gene: TRBV5-5; d_gene: NA; j_gene: TRBJ2-1; CDR3aa: CASSLTLRGQFF; CDR3nt: TGTGCCAGCAGCTTGACGTTGCGCGGGCAGTTCTTC
abundance: few; v_gene: TRBV11-2; d_gene: NA; j_gene: TRBJ2-1; CDR3aa: CASKSTGPYNEQFF; CDR3nt: TGTGCCAGCAAATCGACAGGACCTTACAATGAGCAGTTCTTC